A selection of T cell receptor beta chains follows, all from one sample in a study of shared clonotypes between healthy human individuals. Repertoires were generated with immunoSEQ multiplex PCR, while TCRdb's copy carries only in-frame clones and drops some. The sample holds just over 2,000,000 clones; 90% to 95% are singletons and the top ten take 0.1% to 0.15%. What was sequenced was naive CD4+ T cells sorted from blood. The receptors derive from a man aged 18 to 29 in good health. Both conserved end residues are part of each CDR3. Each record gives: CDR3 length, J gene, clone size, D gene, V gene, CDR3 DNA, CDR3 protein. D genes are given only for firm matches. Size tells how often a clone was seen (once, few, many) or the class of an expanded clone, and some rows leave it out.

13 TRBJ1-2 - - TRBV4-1 TGCGCCAGCAGCCAAGACCCTACTATGGGCTACACCTTC CASSQDPTMGYTF
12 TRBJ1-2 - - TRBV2 TGTGCCAGCAGTGAAGGGGGCTATGGCTACACCTTC CASSEGGYGYTF
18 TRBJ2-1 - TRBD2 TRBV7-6 TGTGCCAGCAGCTTAGCAGGGGTCAGCGGGAGGCTCTATAATGAGCAGTTCTTC CASSLAGVSGRLYNEQFF
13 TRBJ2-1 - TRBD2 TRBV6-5 TGTGCCAGCAGTCGCGGGGGGCTGGGTGAGCAGTTCTTC CASSRGGLGEQFF
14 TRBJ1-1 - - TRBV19 TGTGCCAGTACCGCGACACACAAGAACACTGAAGCTTTCTTT CASTATHKNTEAFF
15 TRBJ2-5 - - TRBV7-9 TGTGCCAGCAGCCGTGACTTAAGCTTAGGAGAGACCCAGTACTTC CASSRDLSLGETQYF
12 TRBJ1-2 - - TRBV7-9 TGTGCCAGCAGCTCCAATAACTATGGCTACACCTTC CASSSNNYGYTF
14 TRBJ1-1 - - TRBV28 TGTGCCAGCAGAGGGGGACACCTGAACACTGAAGCTTTCTTT CASRGGHLNTEAFF
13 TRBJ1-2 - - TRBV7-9 TGTGCCAGCAGTCCCGACGGAAACTATGGCTACACCTTC CASSPDGNYGYTF
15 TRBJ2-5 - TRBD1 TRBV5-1 TGCGCCAGCAGTGACGGACAGGGGAGGGCGGAGACCCAGTACTTC CASSDGQGRAETQYF
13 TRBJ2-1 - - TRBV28 TGTGCCAGTAAGGCAGGGGCCTACAATGAGCAGTTCTTC CASKAGAYNEQFF
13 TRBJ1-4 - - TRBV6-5 TGTGCCAGCAGTAACAGTCGAGCCGAAAAACTGTTTTTT CASSNSRAEKLFF
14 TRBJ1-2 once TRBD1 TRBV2 TGTGCCAGCAGTGACGGGGACAGGGCCTATGGCTACACCTTC CASSDGDRAYGYTF
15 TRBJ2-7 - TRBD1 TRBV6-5 TGTGCCAGCAGTCGTCGGACAGGAGATTATTACGAGCAGTACTTC CASSRRTGDYYEQYF
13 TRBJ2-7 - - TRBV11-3 TGTGCCAGCAGCTTAGATGGCCGGGGCGAGCAGTACTTC CASSLDGRGEQYF
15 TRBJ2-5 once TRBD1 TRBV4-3 TGCGCCAGCAGCCAAGTAGGCGACAGGGAAGAGACCCAGTACTTC CASSQVGDREETQYF
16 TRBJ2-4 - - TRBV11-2 TGTGCCAGCAGCTTAGGCGGCCCACCTCCAAGGGACATTCAGTACTTC CASSLGGPPPRDIQYF
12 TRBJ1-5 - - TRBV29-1 TGCAGCGTTGAGACAGAGAATCAGCCCCAGCATTTT CSVETENQPQHF
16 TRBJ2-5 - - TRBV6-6 TGTGCCAGCAGTTACTCGGCAGGGGAAGCAAAGAAGACCCAGTACTTC CASSYSAGEAKKTQYF
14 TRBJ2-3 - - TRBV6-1 TGTGCCAGCATCAACCCATCCCGGGGGAATACGCAGTATTTT CASINPSRGNTQYF
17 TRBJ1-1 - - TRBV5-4 TGTGCCAGCAGCTTGGCCGCGAAAACGGGCCGGGACACTGAAGCTTTCTTT CASSLAAKTGRDTEAFF
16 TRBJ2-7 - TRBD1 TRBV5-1 TGCGCCAGCAGCTACTCAAACCGGGACAGGGCCTACGAGCAGTACTTC CASSYSNRDRAYEQYF
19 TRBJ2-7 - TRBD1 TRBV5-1 TGCGCCAGCAGCAAGGGACAGAGGCGGGCCTACGGCCTTCAGGACGAGCAGTACTTC CASSKGQRRAYGLQDEQYF
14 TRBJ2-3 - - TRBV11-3 TGTGCCAGCAGCCTGGACGGTAGCACAGATACGCAGTATTTT CASSLDGSTDTQYF
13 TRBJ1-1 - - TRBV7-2 TGTGCCAGCAGCTTAGATATAGTCACTGAAGCTTTCTTT CASSLDIVTEAFF
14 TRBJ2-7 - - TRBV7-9 TGTGCCAGCAGCTCCGGGAAGGGATACTACGAGCAGTACTTC CASSSGKGYYEQYF
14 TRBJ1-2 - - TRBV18 TGTGCCAGCTCCGTGGAGGGGCGCCGAGGTGGCTACACCTTC CASSVEGRRGGYTF
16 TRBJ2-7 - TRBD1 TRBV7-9 TGTGCCAGCAGCCTGTACAGGGACAGGGGGTCCTACGAGCAGTACTTC CASSLYRDRGSYEQYF
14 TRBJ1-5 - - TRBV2 TGTGCCAGCAGGGGGGACGCCAGCAATCAGCCCCAGCATTTT CASRGDASNQPQHF
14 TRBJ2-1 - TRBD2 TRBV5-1 TGCGCCAGCAGCCCCCTCTCGGGGGGCAATGAGCAGTTCTTC CASSPLSGGNEQFF
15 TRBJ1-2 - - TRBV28 TGTGCCACCATGGGACCCCAGTCGCCGAACTATGGCTACACCTTC CATMGPQSPNYGYTF
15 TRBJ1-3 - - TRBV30 TGTGCCTGGACACCTTTGACAGTCTCTGGAAACACCATATATTTT CAWTPLTVSGNTIYF
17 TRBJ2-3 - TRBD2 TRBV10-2 TGCGCCAGCAGTGAGTCGAGTCGTAGCGGGAGCACAGATACGCAGTATTTT CASSESSRSGSTDTQYF
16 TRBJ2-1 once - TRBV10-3 TGTGCCATCAGTGAGTCTACCCCAGGTATCTACAATGAGCAGTTCTTC CAISESTPGIYNEQFF
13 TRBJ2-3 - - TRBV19 TGTGCCAGTTCCGGGACTCGCTTGGATACGCAGTATTTT CASSGTRLDTQYF
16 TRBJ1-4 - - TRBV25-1 TGTGCCAGCAGTGAAGGGGTCACTGCAACTAATGAAAAACTGTTTTTT CASSEGVTATNEKLFF
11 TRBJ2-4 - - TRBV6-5 TGTGCCAGCAGTTACTTCGGGACTCAGTACTTC CASSYFGTQYF
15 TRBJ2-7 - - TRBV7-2 TGTGCCAGCAGCACGACAGGTCCTGTTCCTTACGAGCAGTACTTC CASSTTGPVPYEQYF
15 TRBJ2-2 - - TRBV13 TGTGCCAGCAGCTCCCGGGACGGAGGTTTGAAGGAGCTGTTTTTT CASSSRDGGLKELFF
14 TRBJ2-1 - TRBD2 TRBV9 TGTGCCAGCAGCGTATTAGTAGCGGGATATGAGCAGTTCTTC CASSVLVAGYEQFF
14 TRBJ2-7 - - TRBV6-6 TGTGCCAGCAGTGCCGGGACTCTAGACTACGAGCAGTACTTC CASSAGTLDYEQYF
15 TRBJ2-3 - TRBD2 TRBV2 TGTGCCAGCAGGGCCCTAGCGGGGAGCACAGATACGCAGTATTTT CASRALAGSTDTQYF
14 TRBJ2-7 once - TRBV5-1 TGCGCCAGCAGCTTGGGGAACCGGGTCCACGAGCAGTACTTC CASSLGNRVHEQYF
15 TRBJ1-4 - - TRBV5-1 TGCGCCAGCAGCAGGAGCGGGGTTGCTAATGAAAAACTGTTTTTT CASSRSGVANEKLFF
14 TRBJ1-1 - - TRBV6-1 TGTGCCAGCAGTGCTGGTCCTTTTAACACTGAAGCTTTCTTT CASSAGPFNTEAFF
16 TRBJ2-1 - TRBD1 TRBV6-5 TGTGCCAGCAGTTACCGATTGGGACAGGGAATCAATGAGCAGTTCTTC CASSYRLGQGINEQFF
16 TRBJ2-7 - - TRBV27 TGTGCCAGCAGTTTGCAAGGACAGACGTTACCCTACGAGCAGTACTTC CASSLQGQTLPYEQYF
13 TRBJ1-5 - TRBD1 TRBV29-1 TGCAGCGTTACAACAGGGGGCGGCCAGCCCCAGCATTTT CSVTTGGGQPQHF
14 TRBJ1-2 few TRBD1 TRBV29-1 TGCAGCGTTGAGTTGACAGGGCTTAACTATGGCTACACCTTC CSVELTGLNYGYTF
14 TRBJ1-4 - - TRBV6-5 TGTGCCAGCAGTTCAGGGGCCCTGGGGGAAAAACTGTTTTTT CASSSGALGEKLFF
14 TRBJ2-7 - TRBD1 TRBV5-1 TGCGCCAGCAGCTGGGGACAGGGGGCCGGCGAGCAGTACTTC CASSWGQGAGEQYF
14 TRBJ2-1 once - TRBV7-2 TGTGCCAGCAGCTTAGAAGGGGGGGCTAGTGAGCAGTTCTTC CASSLEGGASEQFF
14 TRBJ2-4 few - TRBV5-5 TGTGCCAGCAGCTTGGACAGGGCCCAAAACATTCAGTACTTC CASSLDRAQNIQYF
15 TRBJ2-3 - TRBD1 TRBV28 TGTGCCAGCAATGTACAGGGGGGACCCACAGATACGCAGTATTTT CASNVQGGPTDTQYF
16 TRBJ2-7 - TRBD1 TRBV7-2 TGTGCCAGCACCAAAACAGGGGGTCGAGGGTCCTACGAGCAGTACTTC CASTKTGGRGSYEQYF
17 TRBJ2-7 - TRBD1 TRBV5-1 TGCGCCAGCAGCTCCGCGCCGTCGACAGGGGCGGTCGCCGAGCAGTACTTC CASSSAPSTGAVAEQYF
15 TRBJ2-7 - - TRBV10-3 TGTGCCATCAGTGAGTCGGGTCTAGTAGTCCGCGAGCAGTACTTC CAISESGLVVREQYF